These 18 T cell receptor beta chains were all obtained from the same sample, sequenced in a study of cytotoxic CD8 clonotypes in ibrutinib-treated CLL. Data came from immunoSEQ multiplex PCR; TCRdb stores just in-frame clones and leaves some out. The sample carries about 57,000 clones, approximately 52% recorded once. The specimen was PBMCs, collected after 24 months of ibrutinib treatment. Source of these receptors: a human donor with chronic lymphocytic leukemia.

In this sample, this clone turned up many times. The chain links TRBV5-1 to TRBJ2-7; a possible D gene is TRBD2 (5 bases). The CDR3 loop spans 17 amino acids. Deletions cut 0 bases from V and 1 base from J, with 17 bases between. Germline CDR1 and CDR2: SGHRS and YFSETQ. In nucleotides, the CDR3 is TGCGCCAGCAGCTTGGGTTATCAGGAGGAAGGGTCCTACGAGCAGTACGTC. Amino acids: CASSLGYQEEGSYEQYV.

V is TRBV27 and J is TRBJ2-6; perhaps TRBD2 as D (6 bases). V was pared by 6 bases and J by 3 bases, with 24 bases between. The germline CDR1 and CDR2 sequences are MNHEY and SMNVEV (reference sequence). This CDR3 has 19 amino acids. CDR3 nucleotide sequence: TGTGCCAGCAGCCTACAAGGGGCGGGAACGCCCCGTGGGGCCAACGTCCTGACTTTC. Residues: CASSLQGAGTPRGANVLTF.

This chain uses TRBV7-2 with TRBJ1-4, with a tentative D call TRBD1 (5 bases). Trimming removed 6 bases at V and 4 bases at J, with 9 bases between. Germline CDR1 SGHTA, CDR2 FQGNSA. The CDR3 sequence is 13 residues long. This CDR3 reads CASSWGGNEKLFF. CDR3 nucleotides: TGTGCCAGCAGTTGGGGGGGTAATGAAAAACTGTTTTTT.

The CDR3 protein is CASMTGGGNTIYF. For the CDR3, the DNA is TGTGCCAGCATGACAGGGGGCGGAAACACCATATATTTT. The rearrangement links TRBV27 to TRBJ1-3, with 10 bases lining up with TRBD1. This CDR3 has 13 amino acids. Per germline, CDR1 MNHEY and CDR2 SMNVEV (reference sequence). V shed 7 bases and J 4 bases; nucleotides not matched to a gene: 1.

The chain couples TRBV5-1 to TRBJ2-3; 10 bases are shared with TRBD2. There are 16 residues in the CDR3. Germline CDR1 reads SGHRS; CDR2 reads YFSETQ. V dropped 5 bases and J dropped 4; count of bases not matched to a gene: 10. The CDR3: CASSSIPSGGSDTQYF. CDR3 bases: TGCGCCAGCAGTTCAATCCCTAGCGGGGGCTCAGATACGCAGTATTTT.

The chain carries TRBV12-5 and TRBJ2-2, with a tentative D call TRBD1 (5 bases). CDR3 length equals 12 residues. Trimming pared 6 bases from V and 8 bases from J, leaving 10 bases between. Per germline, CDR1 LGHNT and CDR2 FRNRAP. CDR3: CASGMGLGELFF. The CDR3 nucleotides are TGTGCTAGTGGGATGGGGCTGGGGGAGCTGTTTTTT.

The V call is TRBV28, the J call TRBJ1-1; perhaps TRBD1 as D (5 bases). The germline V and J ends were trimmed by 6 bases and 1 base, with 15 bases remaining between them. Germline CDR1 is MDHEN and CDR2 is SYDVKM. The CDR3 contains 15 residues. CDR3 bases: TGTGCCAGCAGGGACCCCACCACAGGGAACACTGAAGCTTTCTTT. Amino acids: CASRDPTTGNTEAFF.

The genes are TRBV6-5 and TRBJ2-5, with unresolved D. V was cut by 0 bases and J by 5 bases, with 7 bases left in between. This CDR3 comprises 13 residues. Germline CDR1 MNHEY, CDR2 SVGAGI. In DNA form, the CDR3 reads TGTGCCAGCAGTTACTCGGGCATTGAGACCCAGTACTTC. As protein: CASSYSGIETQYF.

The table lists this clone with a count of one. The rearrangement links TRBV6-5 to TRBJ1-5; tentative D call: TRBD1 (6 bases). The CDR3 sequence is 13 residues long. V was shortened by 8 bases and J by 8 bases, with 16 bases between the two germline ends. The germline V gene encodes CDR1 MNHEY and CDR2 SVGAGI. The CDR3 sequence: CASGGAGAEPQHF. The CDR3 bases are TGTGCCAGCGGGGGGGCAGGCGCTGAGCCCCAGCATTTT.

The CDR3 is CASSPRAGSADTQYF. In DNA form, the CDR3 reads TGTGCCAGCTCACCACGTGCGGGGAGCGCAGATACGCAGTATTTT. The chain carries TRBV18 and TRBJ2-3; perhaps TRBD2 as D (6 bases). V was clipped by 1 base and J by 4 bases, with 12 bases between them. CDR1 and CDR2 (germline): KGHSH, LQKENI. CDR3 size: 15 residues.

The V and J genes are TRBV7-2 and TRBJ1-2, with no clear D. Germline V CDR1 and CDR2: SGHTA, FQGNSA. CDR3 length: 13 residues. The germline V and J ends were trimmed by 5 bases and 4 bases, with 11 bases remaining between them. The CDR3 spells CASSAAPLYGYTF. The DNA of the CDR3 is TGTGCCAGCAGCGCGGCTCCGCTCTATGGCTACACCTTC. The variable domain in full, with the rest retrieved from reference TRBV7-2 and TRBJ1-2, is GAGVSQSPSNKVTEKGKDVELRCDPISGHTALYWYRQSLGQGLEFLIYFQGNSAPDKSGLPSDRFSAERTGGSVSTLTIQRTQQEDSAVYLCASSAAPLYGYTFGSGTRLTVV.

The CDR3 reads CASSLVGTGMVFF. The CDR3 DNA sequence: TGCGCCAGCAGCTTGGTTGGGACAGGGATGGTGTTTTTT. The J gene is TRBJ2-2, the V gene TRBV5-1; 9 bases line up with TRBD1. With 0 bases clipped from V and 15 bases from J, the junction kept 6 bases outside the gene matches. The CDR3 covers 13 residues. From germline, CDR1 is SGHRS and CDR2 YFSETQ.

Written as DNA, the CDR3 is TGTGCCAGCAGGACAGATGTCTATGGCTACACCTTC. Protein sequence: CASRTDVYGYTF. The chain joins TRBV6-1 to TRBJ1-2, with D possibly being TRBD1 (5 bases). Trimming left V 6 bases short and J 4 bases short, with 9 bases between. There are 12 residues in the CDR3. Germline CDR1 MNHNS, CDR2 SASEGT.

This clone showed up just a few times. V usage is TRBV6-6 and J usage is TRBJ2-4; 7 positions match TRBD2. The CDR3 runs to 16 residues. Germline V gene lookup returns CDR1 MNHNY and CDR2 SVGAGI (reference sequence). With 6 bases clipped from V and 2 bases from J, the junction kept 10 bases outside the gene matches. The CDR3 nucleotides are TGTGCCAGCAGCGGTGGGGAGGGAGGATCCAAAAACATTCAGTACTTC. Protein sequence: CASSGGEGGSKNIQYF.

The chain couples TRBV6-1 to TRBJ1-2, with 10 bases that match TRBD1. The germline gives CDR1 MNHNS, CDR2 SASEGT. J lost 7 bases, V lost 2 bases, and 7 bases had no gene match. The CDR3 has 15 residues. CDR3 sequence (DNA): TGTGCCAGCAGTGAAAGGGTCAGGACAGGGGGTGGCTACACCTTC. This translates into CASSERVRTGGGYTF.

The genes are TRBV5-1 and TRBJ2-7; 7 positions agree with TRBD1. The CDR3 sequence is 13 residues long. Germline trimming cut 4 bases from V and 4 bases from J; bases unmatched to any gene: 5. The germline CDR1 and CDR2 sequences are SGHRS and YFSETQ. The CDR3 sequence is CASSVTGEYEQYF. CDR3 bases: TGCGCCAGCAGCGTAACAGGGGAATACGAGCAGTACTTC.

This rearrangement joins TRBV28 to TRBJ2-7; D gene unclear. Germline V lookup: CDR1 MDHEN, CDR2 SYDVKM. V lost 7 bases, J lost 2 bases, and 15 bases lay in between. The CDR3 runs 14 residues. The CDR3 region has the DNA TGTGCCAGCACGTACGCGAAGGGCCCCTACGAGCAGTACTTC. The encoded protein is CASTYAKGPYEQYF.

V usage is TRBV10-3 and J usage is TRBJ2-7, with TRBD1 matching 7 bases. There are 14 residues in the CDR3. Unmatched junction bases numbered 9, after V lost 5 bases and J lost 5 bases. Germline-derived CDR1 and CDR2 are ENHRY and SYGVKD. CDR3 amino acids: CAISQDRMVHEQYF. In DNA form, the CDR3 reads TGTGCCATCAGTCAGGACAGGATGGTACACGAGCAGTACTTC.